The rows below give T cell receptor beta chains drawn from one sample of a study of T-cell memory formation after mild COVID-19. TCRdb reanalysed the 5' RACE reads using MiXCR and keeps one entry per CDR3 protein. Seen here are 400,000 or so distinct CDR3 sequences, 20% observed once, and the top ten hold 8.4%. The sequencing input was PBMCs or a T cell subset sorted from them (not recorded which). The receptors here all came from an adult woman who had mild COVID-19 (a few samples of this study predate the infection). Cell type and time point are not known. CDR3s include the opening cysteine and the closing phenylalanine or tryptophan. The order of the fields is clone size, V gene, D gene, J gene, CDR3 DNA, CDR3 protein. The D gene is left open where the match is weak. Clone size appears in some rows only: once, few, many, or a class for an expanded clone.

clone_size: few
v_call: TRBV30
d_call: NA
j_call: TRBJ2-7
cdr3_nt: TGTGCCTGGAGTGTATCATCTGGGGGACCCTACGAGCAGTACTTC
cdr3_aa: CAWSVSSGGPYEQYF

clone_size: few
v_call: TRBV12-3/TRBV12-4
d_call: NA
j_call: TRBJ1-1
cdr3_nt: TGTGCCAGCAGTTTCGGGACGGGCCCCCAGAAAGCTTTCTTT
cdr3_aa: CASSFGTGPQKAFF

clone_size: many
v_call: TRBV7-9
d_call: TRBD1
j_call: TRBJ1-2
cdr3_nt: TGTGCCAGCAGCCGGGACAGCTATGGCTACACCTTC
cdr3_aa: CASSRDSYGYTF

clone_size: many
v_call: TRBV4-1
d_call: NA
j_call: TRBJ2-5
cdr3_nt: TGCGCCAGCAGCCAAGACCCGGGGGGCTCGGAGACCCAGTACTTC
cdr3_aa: CASSQDPGGSETQYF

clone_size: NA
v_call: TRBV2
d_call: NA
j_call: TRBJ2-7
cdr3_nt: TGTGCCAGCAGTGAAGAGTACGAGCAGTACTTC
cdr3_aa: CASSEEYEQYF

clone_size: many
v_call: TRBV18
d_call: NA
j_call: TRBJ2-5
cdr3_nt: TGTGCCAGCTCACCATCGCAGGGATGGCCAGAGACCCAGTACTTC
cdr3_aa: CASSPSQGWPETQYF

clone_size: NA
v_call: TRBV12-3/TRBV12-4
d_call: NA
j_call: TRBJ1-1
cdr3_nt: TGTGCCAGCAGCCCTACGGTTTTGAACACTGAAGCTTTCTTT
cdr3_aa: CASSPTVLNTEAFF

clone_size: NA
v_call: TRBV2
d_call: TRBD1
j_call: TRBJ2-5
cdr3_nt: TGTGCCAGCAGTTATCGACAGGGTACAAAGACCCAGTACTTC
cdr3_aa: CASSYRQGTKTQYF

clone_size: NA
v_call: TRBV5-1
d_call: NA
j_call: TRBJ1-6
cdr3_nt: TGCGCCAGCAGCCCCCGGACGGGGACGGATTCACCCCTCCACTTT
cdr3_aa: CASSPRTGTDSPLHF

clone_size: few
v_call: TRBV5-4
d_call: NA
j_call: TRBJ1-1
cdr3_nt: TGTGCCAGCAGCTTACAGGGCTTCAACACTGAAGCTTTCTTT
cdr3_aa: CASSLQGFNTEAFF

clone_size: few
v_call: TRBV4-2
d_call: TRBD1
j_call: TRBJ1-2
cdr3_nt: TGTGCCAGCAGCCAAGCCCCGGGACAGGGGAGCGGCTACACCTTC
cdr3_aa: CASSQAPGQGSGYTF

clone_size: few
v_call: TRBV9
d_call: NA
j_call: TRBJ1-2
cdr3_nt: TGTGCCAGCAGCGACGGACGGTCGGCTTATGGCTACACCTTC
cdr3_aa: CASSDGRSAYGYTF

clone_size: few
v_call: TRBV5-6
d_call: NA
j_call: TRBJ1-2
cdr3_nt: TGTGCCAGCAGCCTCGAGGCAGGGGTCTATGGCTACACCTTC
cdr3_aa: CASSLEAGVYGYTF

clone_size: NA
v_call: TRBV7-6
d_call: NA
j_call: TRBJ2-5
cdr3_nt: TGTGCCAGCAGTCAGCAGGGACCCCAAGAGACCCAGTACTTC
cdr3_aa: CASSQQGPQETQYF

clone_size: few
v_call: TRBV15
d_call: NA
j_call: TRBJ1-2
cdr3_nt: TGTGCCACCAGCAGAGATTGGTCGGGATTTGGCTACACCTTC
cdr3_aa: CATSRDWSGFGYTF

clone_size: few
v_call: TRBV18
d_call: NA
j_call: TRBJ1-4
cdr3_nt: TGTGCCAGCTCACCAGATTGGGGTACCAATGAAAAACTGTTTTTT
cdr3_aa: CASSPDWGTNEKLFF

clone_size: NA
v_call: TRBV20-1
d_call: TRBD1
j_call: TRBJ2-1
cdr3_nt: TGCAGTGCTAGACACGGGACAGGGGCCTACAATGAGCAGTTCTTC
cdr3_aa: CSARHGTGAYNEQFF

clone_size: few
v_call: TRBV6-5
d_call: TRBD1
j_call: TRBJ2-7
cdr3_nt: TGTGCCAGCGGAAAGGTGGGGGACAGGGTTTACGAGCAGTACTTC
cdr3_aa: CASGKVGDRVYEQYF

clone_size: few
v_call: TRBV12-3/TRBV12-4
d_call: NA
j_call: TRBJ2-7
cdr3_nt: TGTGCCAGCAGTTTGGACCACTACGAGCAGTACTTC
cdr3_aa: CASSLDHYEQYF

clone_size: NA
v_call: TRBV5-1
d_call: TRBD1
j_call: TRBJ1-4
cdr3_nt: TGCGCCAGCAGCTGGGGACAGGGGGCTTCTGAAAAACTGTTTTTT
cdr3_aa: CASSWGQGASEKLFF

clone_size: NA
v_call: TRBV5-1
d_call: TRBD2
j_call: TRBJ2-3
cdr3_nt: TGCGCCAGCAGCGTAGACCGACTAGCGGGGGGATCCACAGATACGCAGTATTTT
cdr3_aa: CASSVDRLAGGSTDTQYF

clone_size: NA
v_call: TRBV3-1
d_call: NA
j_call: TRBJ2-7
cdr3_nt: TGTGCCAGCAGCCCCCCGCGGCGGGACGAGCAGTACTTC
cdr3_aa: CASSPPRRDEQYF

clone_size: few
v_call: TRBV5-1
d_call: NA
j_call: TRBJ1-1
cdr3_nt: TGCGCCAGCAGCCAGGGGTTAAAGTTGGACGCGAACACTGAAGCTTTCTTT
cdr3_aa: CASSQGLKLDANTEAFF

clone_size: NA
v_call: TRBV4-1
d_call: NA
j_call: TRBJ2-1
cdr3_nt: TGCGCCAGCAGCCAAGATTGGGGGAGCTCCTACAATGAGCAGTTCTTC
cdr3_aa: CASSQDWGSSYNEQFF

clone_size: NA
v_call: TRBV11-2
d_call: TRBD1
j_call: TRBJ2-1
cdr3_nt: TGTGCCAGCAGCGCGAACCCTCCGGGACAGGGCTACAATGAGCAGTTCTTC
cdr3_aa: CASSANPPGQGYNEQFF

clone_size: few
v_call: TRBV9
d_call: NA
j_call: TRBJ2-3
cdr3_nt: TGTGCCAGCAGCAGACGACCCGTCTCCGGGGATACGCAGTATTTT
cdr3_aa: CASSRRPVSGDTQYF

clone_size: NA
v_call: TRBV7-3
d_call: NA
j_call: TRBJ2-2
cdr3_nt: TGTGCCAGCAGCTTGGAGGGCTTTCCGAACACCGGGGAGCTGTTTTTT
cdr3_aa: CASSLEGFPNTGELFF

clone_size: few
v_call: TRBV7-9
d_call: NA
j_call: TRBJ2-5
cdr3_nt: TGTGCCAGCAGCACGGGAGAGACTGCACAAGAGACCCAGTACTTC
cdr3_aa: CASSTGETAQETQYF

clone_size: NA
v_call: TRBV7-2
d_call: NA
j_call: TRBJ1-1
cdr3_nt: TGTGCCAGCAGCTTGGTTCGGGGTTCTGAAGCTTTCTTT
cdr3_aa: CASSLVRGSEAFF

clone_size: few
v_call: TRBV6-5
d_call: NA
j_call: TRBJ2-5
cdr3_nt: TGTGCCAGCAGTTACTACGGGAGCCAAGAGACCCAGTACTTC
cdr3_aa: CASSYYGSQETQYF